The 16 T cell receptor beta chains listed next were all sequenced from one sample in a study of shared clonotypes between healthy human individuals. Assay: immunoSEQ multiplex PCR; the TCRdb copy retains only in-frame clones and omits some. This sample carries 2,500,000 or so clones, roughly 90% of them seen once, and the ten largest clones take 0.37%. The sequencing sample was made of naive CD4+ T cells from PBMCs. Specified subset: CD45RA+ positively selected. These receptors were obtained from a young man in good health. Some clones in this sample may be carry-over from other donors' samples.

As to this clone: This specimen includes other DNA sequences encoding the same CDR3. The V call is TRBV28, the J call TRBJ2-6, with a possible D match to TRBD2 (5 bases). In germline, CDR1 is MDHEN, CDR2 SYDVKM. V was pared by 3 bases and J by 2 bases, with 5 bases between. This CDR3 has 14 amino acids. The CDR3 bases are TGTGCCAGCAGTTTGCGGGCTGGGGCCAACGTCCTGACTTTC. Its protein is CASSLRAGANVLTF.

The CDR3 sequence: CASSEAGTGELFF. CDR3 nucleotides: TGTGCCAGCAGCGAGGCGGGCACCGGGGAGCTGTTTTTT. J is TRBJ2-2 and V is TRBV28; D is possibly TRBD2 (5 bases). The CDR3 loop spans 13 amino acids. The ends were cut back, 6 bases at V and 4 bases at J, with 9 bases in the middle. Germline CDR1 and CDR2: MDHEN and SYDVKM.

V usage is TRBV28 and J usage is TRBJ2-1, with 11 nucleotides matching TRBD2. V was pared by 4 bases and J by 5 bases, with 7 bases of the junction left unmatched. CDR3 length: 16 residues. The germline V gene encodes CDR1 MDHEN and CDR2 SYDVKM. The CDR3 nucleotides are TGTGCCAGCAGTTCCAAGACTAGCGGGATCAACAATGAGCAGTTCTTC. As protein: CASSSKTSGINNEQFF.

The chain combines TRBV19 with TRBJ2-2; no clear D. CDR3 length: 14 residues. Trimming pared 3 bases from V and 4 bases from J, leaving 9 bases between. CDR1 LNHDA and CDR2 SQIVND come from the germline V gene (reference sequence). The CDR3 bases are TGTGCCAGTAGTATCGCATTTGCCACCGGGGAGCTGTTTTTT. The encoded protein is CASSIAFATGELFF.

Concerning this clone: The same CDR3 also results from other DNA sequences found in this sample. The rearrangement uses TRBV5-6 and TRBJ2-3; either TRBD1 or TRBD2 may fit D (5 bases each). V lost 0 bases and J 3 bases, leaving 8 bases between the germline ends. The CDR3 consists of 14 residues. CDR1 and CDR2 from the germline V gene are SGHDT and YYEEEE. The CDR3 DNA is TGTGCCAGCAGCTTGGCGGGACGAACAGATACGCAGTATTTT. It is translated as CASSLAGRTDTQYF.

About this clone itself: Other nucleotide sequences in the sample specify the same CDR3. The gene calls are TRBV5-1 and TRBJ2-1; perhaps TRBD1 as D (5 bases). The CDR3 length is 13 residues. The V gene's germline CDR1 is SGHRS and CDR2 YFSETQ. V lost 0 bases to trimming and J lost 5 bases, with 6 bases between them. CDR3 bases: TGCGCCAGCAGCTTGGCAGGGAACAATGAGCAGTTCTTC. Translating gives CASSLAGNNEQFF.

This clone was detected only once. The rearrangement uses TRBV6-1 and TRBJ2-7; 12 bases are a match to TRBD2. Trimming at V came to 7 bases and at J to 0 bases, leaving 4 bases not matched to a gene. The germline V gene encodes CDR1 MNHNS and CDR2 SASEGT. The CDR3 contains 15 residues. The CDR3, as DNA: TGTGCCAGCACCAGACTAGCGGGAGTCTCCTACGAGCAGTACTTC. Translating it yields CASTRLAGVSYEQYF.

In nucleotides, the CDR3 is TGTGCCAGCAGTTTTTGGGCCTCAGATACGCAGTATTTT. Translated, it gives CASSFWASDTQYF. The chain joins TRBV5-6 to TRBJ2-3, with D unclear. The CDR3 has 13 amino acids. The germline V gene encodes CDR1 SGHDT and CDR2 YYEEEE. V was clipped by 5 bases and J by 4 bases, with 11 bases between them.

This chain uses TRBV5-1 with TRBJ2-2; possibly TRBD2 for D (6 bases). This CDR3 spans 17 amino acids. The V and J ends lost 4 bases and 2 bases respectively, with 18 bases between them. The germline CDR1 and CDR2 sequences are SGHRS and YFSETQ. The CDR3 nucleotides are TGCGCCAGCAGCAACACTGCGGGGCCCCCTAACACCGGGGAGCTGTTTTTT. Its translation: CASSNTAGPPNTGELFF.

This chain joins TRBV11-2 and TRBJ2-3; 8 bases are a match to TRBD2. The CDR3 contains 15 residues. CDR1 is SGHAT, CDR2 FQNNGV, per germline. Trimming at V came to 5 bases and at J to 1 base, leaving 5 bases not matched to a gene. The CDR3, as DNA: TGTGCCAGCAGCCTTAACGGGGGGGGCACAGATACGCAGTATTTT. Its protein is CASSLNGGGTDTQYF.

The chain is built from TRBV9 and TRBJ1-4, with D hard to call. Trimming removed 0 bases at V and 1 base at J, with 16 bases between. Germline assignment: CDR1 SGDLS and CDR2 YYNGEE. The CDR3 contains 18 residues. CDR3 amino acids: CASSVETSEDGTNEKLFF. The CDR3 DNA follows: TGTGCCAGCAGCGTAGAAACCTCTGAGGATGGAACTAATGAAAAACTGTTTTTT.

This sequence joins TRBV28 and TRBJ2-5; possibly TRBD1 or TRBD2 for D (6 bases each). The V and J ends lost 2 bases and 5 bases respectively, with 24 bases between them. Looked up from germline, CDR1 is MDHEN and CDR2 is SYDVKM. The CDR3 is 18 residues long. The CDR3 here is CASSLRDNREIQVETQYF. CDR3 nucleotides: TGTGCCAGCAGTTTAAGGGACAACCGGGAGATCCAAGTGGAGACCCAGTACTTC.

On this clone: The same CDR3 can be traced to other DNA sequences in this sample. This chain uses TRBV9 with TRBJ2-1, with D unclear. Germline CDR1 and CDR2: SGDLS and YYNGEE. Trimming stripped 2 bases from V and 4 bases from J, with 7 bases between. The CDR3 loop spans 13 amino acids. This chain's CDR3 is CASSVEVYNEQFF. DNA for the CDR3: TGTGCCAGCAGCGTCGAGGTGTACAATGAGCAGTTCTTC.

V usage is TRBV6-5 and J usage is TRBJ2-5; D is unresolved. The DNA matches TRBJ2-7 better at its end, which makes the J call doubtful. This CDR3 has 13 amino acids. In germline, CDR1 is MNHEY, CDR2 SVGAGI. DNA of the CDR3: TGTGCCAGCATGGTCAGCAACTCCTACGAGCAGTACTTC. Its protein is CASMVSNSYEQYF.

This sequence joins TRBV9 and TRBJ1-3; 9 bases are a match to TRBD1. The V segment lost 4 bases and the J segment 3 bases; nucleotides outside the gene matches: 8. Germline lookup yields CDR1 SGDLS and CDR2 YYNGEE. The CDR3 consists of 16 residues. The CDR3 DNA sequence: TGTGCCAGCAGCTCCAGGACAGGGGAACGTGGAAACACCATATATTTT. As protein: CASSSRTGERGNTIYF.

The V and J genes are TRBV18 and TRBJ1-3, with a tentative D call TRBD1 (5 bases). The germline V and J ends were trimmed by 3 bases and 0 bases, with 9 bases remaining between them. Germline V gives CDR1 KGHSH, CDR2 LQKENI. This CDR3 region has 15 residues. The DNA of the CDR3 is TGTGCCAGCTCACCGGGACTGACCTCTGGAAACACCATATATTTT. Residues: CASSPGLTSGNTIYF.